These 25 T cell receptor beta chains were all obtained from the same sample, sequenced in a study of T cell repertoires in cytomegalovirus infection. Via MiXCR, TCRdb re-called the reads, giving one row per CDR3 protein. The data hold about 740,000 distinct CDR3 sequences, with under 40% observed a single time. Specimen: PBMCs. These TCRs come from a human donor in good health (CMV status not recorded). Some clones in this sample may be carry-over from other donors' samples.

V gene TRBV7-2 combines with J gene TRBJ1-2; TRBD1 might be the D (5 bases). Looked up from germline, CDR1 is SGHTA and CDR2 is FQGNSA. The CDR3 covers 14 residues. Trimming left V 5 bases short and J 8 bases short, with 18 bases between. CDR3 in amino acids: CASSRRERYEGYTF. The CDR3 nucleotides are TGTGCCAGCAGCCGCAGGGAGAGATACGAGGGCTACACCTTC.

V and J are TRBV7-6 and TRBJ1-1; D ambiguous. V lost 5 bases and J 9 bases, leaving 22 bases between the germline ends. The germline V gene has CDR1 SGHVS and CDR2 FNYEAQ. The CDR3 is 15 amino acids. DNA for the CDR3: TGTGCCAGCAGCCAGGAGGCCGGTAGGGATTCCAAAGCTTTCTTT. This encodes CASSQEAGRDSKAFF.

CDR3 sequence reads: CASSSRQGAAEQYF. The CDR3 bases are TGCGCCAGCAGCTCCCGACAGGGGGCGGCTGAGCAGTACTTC. The chain combines TRBV4-1 with TRBJ2-7, with 10 bases identical to TRBD1. V trimming: 5 bases; J trimming: 7 bases; junction bases outside the gene matches: 8. The V gene's germline CDR1 is MGHRA and CDR2 YSYEKL. This CDR3 comprises 14 residues.

The V call is TRBV5-1, the J call TRBJ2-2; 10 bases map to TRBD2. Germline CDR1 SGHRS, CDR2 YFSETQ. The CDR3 totals 18 residues. The J segment lost 1 base and the V segment lost 0 bases, leaving 6 bases of the junction unmatched. The CDR3 loop reads CASSLASGGILNTGELFF. The CDR3 nucleotides are TGCGCCAGCAGCTTGGCTAGCGGGGGAATTTTGAACACCGGGGAGCTGTTTTTT.

The chain links TRBV19 to TRBJ2-2; D perhaps matches TRBD1 (6 bases). The CDR3 is 17 residues long. Trimming took off 1 base at V and 5 bases at J, with 17 bases between the two ends. From germline, CDR1 is LNHDA and CDR2 SQIVND (reference sequence). The CDR3 DNA follows: TGTGCCAGTAGTATAGGGGCCCGGTGGGGGCGAACCGGGGAGCTGTTTTTT. Its translation: CASSIGARWGRTGELFF.

This clonotype was counted many times. The chain joins TRBV7-9 to TRBJ2-7, with D perhaps matching TRBD1 or TRBD2 (5 bases each). Germline CDR1 reads SEHNR; CDR2 reads FQNEAQ (reference sequence). This CDR3 spans 15 amino acids. V gave up 5 bases and J gave up 3 bases, with 17 bases separating them. In DNA, the CDR3 is TGTGCCAGCAGCGACCGGGACGGATTAAACTACGAGCAGTACTTC. Amino acid sequence: CASSDRDGLNYEQYF.

The rearrangement uses TRBV7-2 and TRBJ2-1; 8 bases map to TRBD2. Germline trimming cut 3 bases from V and 9 bases from J; bases unmatched to any gene: 10. CDR3 length: 15 amino acids. Looked up from germline, CDR1 is SGHTA and CDR2 is FQGNSA. CDR3 loop: CASSLYRLAHIEQFF. DNA of the CDR3: TGTGCCAGCAGCTTGTATAGACTAGCGCACATTGAGCAGTTCTTC.

CDR3 bases: TGTGCCAGCAGTGAAGCGCTTCCCTCCCTTTGGAAGTCTGGAAACACCATATATTTT. Protein product: CASSEALPSLWKSGNTIYF. J is TRBJ1-3 and V is TRBV2; D uncertain. CDR3 length equals 19 residues. Per germline, CDR1 SNHLY and CDR2 FYNNEI. V dropped 0 bases and J dropped 1 base, with 19 bases sitting between them. The variable domain in full, completed from reference TRBV2 and TRBJ1-3, reads EPEVTQTPSHQVTQMGQEVILRCVPISNHLYFYWYRQILGQKVEFLVSFYNNEISEKSEIFDDQFSVERPDGSNFTLKIRSTKLEDSAMYFCASSEALPSLWKSGNTIYFGEGSWLTVV.

This clonotype appeared a few times. The V gene is TRBV15, the J gene TRBJ2-5; TRBD1 matches at 9 bases. The CDR3 is 16 residues long. Germline V gene data show CDR1 as LNHNV and CDR2 as YYDKDF (reference sequence). V was clipped by 5 bases and J by 5 bases; unmatched bases: 12. The CDR3 sequence: CATSANRGRYGETQYF. CDR3 nucleotides: TGTGCCACCAGCGCGAACAGGGGGCGATACGGGGAGACCCAGTACTTC.

This clonotype was counted only a few times. The chain combines TRBV28 with TRBJ2-7, with D unresolved. V was trimmed by 6 bases and J by 0 bases, leaving 15 bases between them. The CDR3 totals 15 residues. Germline V lookup: CDR1 MDHEN, CDR2 SYDVKM. CDR3 bases: TGTGCCAGCAGCCCGCCCCGGGTGAGCTCCTACGAGCAGTACTTC. Amino acid sequence: CASSPPRVSSYEQYF.

The chain is built from TRBV7-8 and TRBJ2-1; TRBD2 matches at 8 bases. Germline CDR1 and CDR2: SGHVS and FQNEAQ. The CDR3 covers 14 residues. The J segment lost 6 bases and the V segment lost 3 bases, leaving 4 bases of the junction unmatched. CDR3 bases: TGTGCCAGCAGCTTGGGTGCGGGGGGCAATGAGCAGTTCTTC. It codes for CASSLGAGGNEQFF.

The chain uses TRBV7-6 and TRBJ1-1; no definite D call. Germline V gene lookup returns CDR1 SGHVS and CDR2 FNYEAQ. CDR3 length: 14 amino acids. With 10 bases removed from V and 5 bases from J, the gap between germline ends came to 20 bases. This chain's CDR3 is CATKSETEGTEAFF. DNA of the CDR3: TGTGCCACCAAGTCCGAAACCGAGGGTACTGAAGCTTTCTTT.

V is TRBV27 and J is TRBJ1-2, with 7 bases lining up with TRBD1. The germline CDR1 and CDR2 sequences are MNHEY and SMNVEV (reference sequence). The ends lost 6 bases at V and 4 bases at J; junction bases unmatched: 8. CDR3 length: 14 amino acids. The DNA of the CDR3 is TGTGCCAGCAGCCTCAGGCAGGGGGTCTATGGCTACACCTTC. Translation: CASSLRQGVYGYTF.

This chain uses TRBV19 with TRBJ2-4; D is possibly TRBD1 (5 bases). This CDR3 comprises 17 residues. Germline V CDR1 and CDR2: LNHDA, SQIVND (reference sequence). Trimming removed 5 bases from V and 1 base from J, with 18 bases in between. The DNA for the CDR3 is TGTGCCAGTAGTTCTCCCTCAGGGCTAGGCGCCAAAAACATTCAGTACTTC. Translation: CASSSPSGLGAKNIQYF.

This clonotype was counted at least ten times. The rearrangement joins TRBV11-1 to TRBJ2-7; the D is unclear. CDR1 is SGHAT, CDR2 FQDESV, per germline (reference sequence). V shed 3 bases and J shed 0 bases, with 6 bases lying between them. This CDR3 is 13 amino acids long. CDR3 loop: CASSFVSSYEQYV. Here the CDR3 DNA reads TGTGCCAGCAGCTTTGTCAGCTCCTACGAGCAGTACGTC.

This clonotype was counted ten times or more. The chain has TRBV7-6 and TRBJ2-1; no clear D. Trimming pared 1 base from V and 7 bases from J, leaving 8 bases between. The CDR3 is made up of 13 amino acids. Germline CDR1 SGHVS, CDR2 FNYEAQ. The CDR3 spells CASSLELGNEQFF. The CDR3 DNA sequence: TGTGCCAGCAGCTTAGAATTGGGGAATGAGCAGTTCTTC. The full variable domain, rest sourced from reference TRBV7-6 and TRBJ2-1, is GAGVSQSPRYKVTKRGQDVALRCDPISGHVSLYWYRQALGQGPEFLTYFNYEAQQDKSGLPNDRFSAERPEGSISTLTIQRTEQRDSAMYRCASSLELGNEQFFGPGTRLTVL.

This clonotype was recorded a few times. The rearrangement uses TRBV12-3 or TRBV12-4 and TRBJ1-4; D might be TRBD1 (5 bases). The CDR3 loop spans 15 amino acids. V lost 3 bases and J lost 5, with 13 bases in between. In DNA, the CDR3 is TGTGCCAGCAGTTTTCGGGCAGGGAGAAATGAAAAACTGTTTTTT. The encoded protein is CASSFRAGRNEKLFF.

This chain joins TRBV6-6 and TRBJ2-2; D gene unclear. The CDR3 loop spans 10 amino acids. V lost 11 bases and J 6 bases, leaving 7 bases between the germline ends. Germline V CDR1 and CDR2: MNHNY, SVGAGI (reference sequence). CDR3 DNA sequence: TGTGCCGCTGGGTCCGGGGAGCTGTTTTTT. Translated: CAAGSGELFF.

This clonotype was counted ten times or more. The genes are TRBV7-2 and TRBJ1-5; a weak D match, TRBD1 (5 bases). The germline CDR1 and CDR2 sequences are SGHTA and FQGNSA. V was clipped by 5 bases and J by 0 bases, with 11 bases between them. There are 15 residues in the CDR3. This CDR3 reads CASSLTAYSNQPQHF. The DNA of the CDR3 is TGTGCCAGCAGCCTGACAGCTTATAGCAATCAGCCCCAGCATTTT.

This clonotype was recorded many times. This sequence joins TRBV18 and TRBJ1-5, with D maybe TRBD1 (5 bases). CDR3 length: 14 amino acids. Trimming cost V 4 bases and J 0 bases, with 7 bases left between them. Germline lookup yields CDR1 KGHSH and CDR2 LQKENI. The chain's CDR3 is CASSRGASNQPQHF. The CDR3, as DNA: TGTGCCAGCTCACGAGGGGCTAGCAATCAGCCCCAGCATTTT.

The chain links TRBV7-3 to TRBJ2-3; 8 positions agree with TRBD1. The V gene end was trimmed by 1 base and the J gene end by 3 bases; junction bases not matched to a gene: 6. CDR3 length equals 16 residues. Germline V lookup: CDR1 SGHTA, CDR2 FQGTGA. The chain's CDR3 is CASSLNAGGVTDTQYF. The CDR3 DNA reads TGTGCCAGCAGCTTAAATGCAGGGGGCGTAACAGATACGCAGTATTTT.

This clonotype was observed a single time. The chain carries TRBV19 and TRBJ2-7; D possibly uses TRBD1 or TRBD2 (5 bases each). The CDR3 runs to 13 residues. Looked up from germline, CDR1 is LNHDA and CDR2 is SQIVND (reference sequence). Deletions cut 3 bases from V and 6 bases from J, with 12 bases between. CDR3 loop: CASSMGERREQYF. The CDR3 region has the DNA TGTGCCAGTAGTATGGGGGAAAGGCGCGAGCAGTACTTC.

This clonotype has ten or more counts. The rearrangement uses TRBV7-2 and TRBJ1-1, with TRBD1 matching 7 bases. The CDR3 extends over 14 amino acids. From germline, CDR1 is SGHTA and CDR2 FQGNSA. J lost 0 bases, V lost 7 bases, and 5 bases had no gene match. In nucleotides, the CDR3 is TGTGCCAGCACAAAGACAGGGTTGAACACTGAAGCTTTCTTT. This gives the protein CASTKTGLNTEAFF.

The sample holds a few counts of this clonotype. The chain carries TRBV6-1 and TRBJ1-1; D is unclear. Trimming stripped 3 bases from V and 10 bases from J, with 24 bases between. The CDR3 covers 16 residues. CDR1 is MNHNS, CDR2 SASEGT, per germline. The CDR3 spells CASSDPPGSPRAGAFF. DNA of the CDR3: TGTGCCAGCAGTGACCCCCCCGGATCCCCGCGGGCAGGAGCTTTCTTT.

J is TRBJ2-3 and V is TRBV30; 8 bases are a match to TRBD2. The V and J ends lost 1 base and 5 bases, in that order; junction bases with no gene match: 5. The CDR3 is 14 amino acids. Per germline, CDR1 GTSNPN and CDR2 SVGIG (reference sequence). CDR3: CAWSAGGAIDTQYF. As DNA, the CDR3 is TGTGCCTGGAGTGCCGGGGGGGCCATAGATACGCAGTATTTT.